The rows below give T cell receptor beta chains drawn from one sample of a study of PD-L1 blockade in urothelial cancer. Method: immunoSEQ multiplex PCR; TCRdb's copy keeps in-frame clones and lacks some. The sample lists over 65,000 clones; 80% to 90% were seen once. Sequenced material: PBMCs, taken around atezolizumab (anti-PD-L1) treatment. The receptor set was obtained from an older man with urothelial cancer. The CDR3 runs from the conserved cysteine through the conserved F or W. A D gene is named only where the DNA matches it firmly. Clone sizes are given selectively: once, few, many, or a class where the clone is expanded.

d_gene: TRBD2; abundance: -; v_gene: TRBV5-4; j_gene: TRBJ2-3; CDR3aa: CASSSAGTRSTDTQYF; CDR3nt: TGTGCCAGCAGCTCCGCCGGGACTAGGAGCACAGATACGCAGTATTTT
d_gene: -; abundance: -; v_gene: TRBV29-1; j_gene: TRBJ1-1; CDR3aa: CSVSDRWNTEAFF; CDR3nt: TGCAGCGTGTCCGACAGGTGGAACACTGAAGCTTTCTTT
d_gene: -; abundance: once; v_gene: TRBV29-1; j_gene: TRBJ2-3; CDR3aa: CSVLAAASTDTQYF; CDR3nt: TGCAGCGTTCTCGCAGCGGCTAGCACAGATACGCAGTATTTT
d_gene: TRBD2; abundance: -; v_gene: TRBV5-1; j_gene: TRBJ2-7; CDR3aa: CASSWGTSGRALGIYDEQYF; CDR3nt: TGCGCCAGCAGCTGGGGGACTAGCGGGAGGGCCCTCGGGATTTACGACGAGCAGTACTTC
d_gene: -; abundance: -; v_gene: TRBV19; j_gene: TRBJ1-2; CDR3aa: CASSNRQALTNYGYTF; CDR3nt: TGTGCCAGTAGTAACCGACAGGCACTTACTAACTATGGCTACACCTTC
d_gene: -; abundance: -; v_gene: TRBV11-2; j_gene: TRBJ2-3; CDR3aa: CASSLKDFSDTQYF; CDR3nt: TGTGCCAGCAGTCTTAAGGACTTCTCGGATACGCAGTATTTT
d_gene: TRBD2; abundance: -; v_gene: TRBV5-4; j_gene: TRBJ2-1; CDR3aa: CASSLSGTSNEQFF; CDR3nt: TGTGCCAGCAGCTTGAGCGGGACGAGCAATGAGCAGTTCTTC
d_gene: -; abundance: -; v_gene: TRBV2; j_gene: TRBJ2-3; CDR3aa: CASADSDTQYF; CDR3nt: TGTGCCAGCGCGGACTCAGATACGCAGTATTTT
d_gene: TRBD2; abundance: once; v_gene: TRBV19; j_gene: TRBJ2-7; CDR3aa: CASSPGGSGRVRHEQYF; CDR3nt: TGTGCCAGTAGTCCTGGGGGGAGCGGGAGAGTCCGGCACGAGCAGTACTTC
d_gene: TRBD2; abundance: -; v_gene: TRBV5-1; j_gene: TRBJ2-3; CDR3aa: CASSGLAASTDTQYF; CDR3nt: TGCGCCAGCAGTGGACTAGCGGCTAGCACAGATACGCAGTATTTT
d_gene: -; abundance: -; v_gene: TRBV15; j_gene: TRBJ1-3; CDR3aa: CATSSLTPTHSGNTIYF; CDR3nt: TGTGCCACCAGCAGTTTGACACCTACCCACTCTGGAAACACCATATATTTT
d_gene: TRBD2; abundance: -; v_gene: TRBV7-6; j_gene: TRBJ2-2; CDR3aa: CASSWTGTSLGELFF; CDR3nt: TGTGCCAGCAGCTGGACCGGGACTAGCCTTGGGGAGCTGTTTTTT
d_gene: -; abundance: once; v_gene: TRBV5-1; j_gene: TRBJ1-5; CDR3aa: CASSPAGGEYQPQHF; CDR3nt: TGCGCCAGCAGCCCGGCGGGCGGGGAATATCAGCCCCAGCATTTT
d_gene: TRBD2; abundance: -; v_gene: TRBV5-1; j_gene: TRBJ2-7; CDR3aa: CASSWASSGPYEQYF; CDR3nt: TGCGCCAGCAGCTGGGCCTCTAGCGGCCCCTACGAGCAGTACTTC
d_gene: TRBD1; abundance: -; v_gene: TRBV28; j_gene: TRBJ2-7; CDR3aa: CASSRQGYEQYF; CDR3nt: TGTGCCAGCAGTAGACAGGGTTACGAGCAGTACTTC
d_gene: -; abundance: -; v_gene: TRBV7-2; j_gene: TRBJ2-1; CDR3aa: CASSLVTGLLNEQFF; CDR3nt: TGTGCCAGCAGCTTAGTTACAGGGCTGCTCAATGAGCAGTTCTTC
d_gene: TRBD1; abundance: -; v_gene: TRBV7-9; j_gene: TRBJ2-7; CDR3aa: CASSAPDRGYEQYF; CDR3nt: TGTGCCAGCAGCGCCCCGGACAGGGGCTACGAGCAGTACTTC
d_gene: -; abundance: -; v_gene: TRBV7-6; j_gene: TRBJ2-5; CDR3aa: CASSLESFDQETQYF; CDR3nt: TGTGCCAGCAGCTTAGAGAGCTTCGACCAAGAGACCCAGTACTTC
d_gene: TRBD2; abundance: -; v_gene: TRBV6-1; j_gene: TRBJ2-1; CDR3aa: CASRSLAGGQNEQFF; CDR3nt: TGTGCCAGCAGATCACTAGCGGGAGGGCAAAATGAGCAGTTCTTC
d_gene: TRBD2; abundance: -; v_gene: TRBV29-1; j_gene: TRBJ2-7; CDR3aa: CSASGSSTYEQYF; CDR3nt: TGCAGCGCTAGCGGGAGTAGCACCTACGAGCAGTACTTC
d_gene: TRBD2; abundance: -; v_gene: TRBV29-1; j_gene: TRBJ2-7; CDR3aa: CSVVSPPAGRYEQYF; CDR3nt: TGCAGCGTTGTATCTCCCCCAGCGGGGCGCTACGAGCAGTACTTC
d_gene: TRBD1; abundance: -; v_gene: TRBV5-1; j_gene: TRBJ2-2; CDR3aa: CASSLVQGAVGELFF; CDR3nt: TGCGCCAGCAGCTTGGTACAGGGGGCAGTCGGGGAGCTGTTTTTT
d_gene: TRBD2; abundance: -; v_gene: TRBV10-2; j_gene: TRBJ2-3; CDR3aa: CASGNSGGPTDTQYF; CDR3nt: TGCGCCAGCGGTAATAGCGGGGGCCCCACAGATACGCAGTATTTT
d_gene: -; abundance: -; v_gene: TRBV11-2; j_gene: TRBJ2-1; CDR3aa: CASSPQPRGYNEQFF; CDR3nt: TGTGCCAGCAGCCCCCAGCCCAGGGGCTACAATGAGCAGTTCTTC
d_gene: TRBD1; abundance: -; v_gene: TRBV5-1; j_gene: TRBJ2-3; CDR3aa: CASSTTGTGGDTQYF; CDR3nt: TGCGCCAGCAGCACTACCGGGACAGGGGGGGATACGCAGTATTTT
d_gene: TRBD1; abundance: once; v_gene: TRBV2; j_gene: TRBJ2-1; CDR3aa: CASSEDRGLNEQFF; CDR3nt: TGTGCCAGCAGTGAAGACAGGGGGCTTAATGAGCAGTTCTTC
d_gene: -; abundance: -; v_gene: TRBV28; j_gene: TRBJ2-3; CDR3aa: CASKVQGTDTQYF; CDR3nt: TGTGCCAGCAAGGTTCAGGGCACAGATACGCAGTATTTT
d_gene: TRBD2; abundance: -; v_gene: TRBV27; j_gene: TRBJ2-6; CDR3aa: CASSFLSGGVVASGANVLTF; CDR3nt: TGTGCCAGCAGTTTCCTCTCGGGGGGTGTTGTTGCCTCTGGGGCCAACGTCCTGACTTTC
d_gene: TRBD2; abundance: -; v_gene: TRBV29-1; j_gene: TRBJ2-7; CDR3aa: CSAARERDSYEQYF; CDR3nt: TGCAGCGCCGCCCGGGAGCGGGACTCCTACGAGCAGTACTTC
d_gene: -; abundance: -; v_gene: TRBV7-2; j_gene: TRBJ1-2; CDR3aa: CASSPAGAYGYTF; CDR3nt: TGTGCCAGCAGCCCGGCGGGTGCCTATGGCTACACCTTC